This T cell receptor (beta chain) was identified in a study of CD8+ T cells in alopecia areata. Findings of the study overall: Sharing of TCR sequences between patients (possibly for HLA-related reasons) was less clear than in mice.

cDNA reverse transcribed from extracted RNA served as the sequencing template. Generated by immunoSEQ multiplex PCR, the TCRdb table keeps only in-frame clones and is missing some. The repertoire consists of over 150,000 clones, with about 48% occurring once and the leading ten covering more than 10%. Germline CDR1 SGHVS, CDR2 FQNEAQ. Trimming pared 5 bases from V and 2 bases from J, leaving 16 bases between. This CDR3 has 15 amino acids. Stated treatment: oral pan-JAK inhibitor, 5-10 mg twice daily. Individuals with alopecia areata gave both lesional scalp punch biopsies and peripheral blood for collection. Regarding this clone: Its antigen is not identified.

The sequence was collected from a human donor with alopecia areata. V gene TRBV7-8 combines with J gene TRBJ2-7; no reliable D call. Source: CD8+ T cells sorted from blood, taken at week 24, from a patient treated with tofacitinib. As DNA, the CDR3 is TGTGCCAGCAGCAAATCGGGCTCCGAAGCCTACGAGCAGTACTTC. Its protein is CASSKSGSEAYEQYF.